These 10 T cell receptor beta chains came from one sample sequenced in a study of CD8 T cells in Susac syndrome. The RNA, roughly 0.5 to 1 ug, was put through reverse transcription using random hexamers. TCRdb re-called the immunoSEQ multiplex PCR reads through MiXCR, storing one row per CDR3 protein. The sample has some 300,000 distinct CDR3 sequences, 70% to 90% seen once. Specimen: CD8+ T cells from PBMCs. The receptors were gathered from a human donor with multiple sclerosis.

This clonotype was detected once. CDR3 region: CASSSLTGSGPEAFF. DNA of the CDR3: TGTGCCAGCAGTTCCCTCACAGGTTCAGGGCCTGAAGCTTTCTTT. V gene TRBV12-3 or TRBV12-4 combines with J gene TRBJ1-1, with D possibly matching TRBD1 (5 bases). The CDR3 consists of 15 residues. With 4 bases removed from V and 6 bases from J, the gap between germline ends came to 18 bases.

The chain couples TRBV6-1 to TRBJ1-3; D is perhaps TRBD1 (6 bases). V gave up 5 bases and J gave up 0 bases, with 29 bases separating them. The V gene's germline CDR1 is MNHNS and CDR2 SASEGT. The CDR3 is made up of 21 amino acids. This CDR3 is CASSLPQGERLRILSGNTIYF. The CDR3 DNA is TGTGCCAGCAGTCTTCCACAGGGAGAGCGGTTGAGGATTCTCTCTGGAAACACCATATATTTT.

The chain combines TRBV7-9 with TRBJ2-1, with D perhaps being TRBD1 or TRBD2 (5 bases each). Trimming shortened V by 7 bases and J by 5 bases, and 21 bases separated the two germline ends. The CDR3 consists of 16 residues. Germline V gene data show CDR1 as SEHNR and CDR2 as FQNEAQ (reference sequence). The CDR3 region is CASTGTGTYIHNEQFF. In DNA form, the CDR3 reads TGTGCCAGCACTGGAACTGGGACGTATATTCACAATGAGCAGTTCTTC.

A single count supports this clonotype. The J gene is TRBJ1-2, the V gene TRBV6-5; possibly TRBD1 for D (6 bases). Germline lookup yields CDR1 MNHEY and CDR2 SVGAGI. Trimming pared 0 bases from V and 6 bases from J, leaving 17 bases between. This CDR3 spans 16 amino acids. The CDR3 reads CASSYSIQQGHNGYTF. The CDR3, as DNA: TGTGCCAGCAGTTACTCGATTCAGCAGGGGCACAATGGCTACACCTTC.

The chain links TRBV18 to TRBJ2-2; TRBD1 matches 7 bases. The V gene's germline CDR1 is KGHSH and CDR2 LQKENI. CDR3 length: 16 residues. V shed 5 bases, J shed 0 bases, and the junction held 6 bases outside the gene matches. The CDR3 region is CASSSPDRANTGELFF. The CDR3 region has the DNA TGTGCCAGCTCATCTCCCGACAGGGCGAACACCGGGGAGCTGTTTTTT.

The chain uses TRBV19 and TRBJ2-7; 9 bases are shared with TRBD1. Germline CDR1 reads LNHDA; CDR2 reads SQIVND (reference sequence). There are 16 residues in the CDR3. V lost 3 bases, J lost 5 bases, and 11 bases stayed unmatched. CDR3 sequence reads: CASSITGGGTSDEQYF. DNA for the CDR3: TGTGCCAGTAGTATCACAGGGGGCGGAACTAGCGACGAGCAGTACTTC.

The chain recombines TRBV24-1 with TRBJ1-5, with D perhaps matching TRBD1 (5 bases). Trimming removed 3 bases at V and 0 bases at J, with 11 bases between. The germline CDR1 and CDR2 sequences are KGHDR and SFDVKD. The CDR3 contains 16 residues. CDR3 nucleotide sequence: TGTGCCACCAGTGATGCGGGACCGTATAGCAATCAGCCCCAGCATTTT. Encoded protein: CATSDAGPYSNQPQHF.

The chain uses TRBV4-3 and TRBJ2-7; D may be TRBD1 (5 bases). Germline values: CDR1 LGHNA, CDR2 YSLEER. CDR3 size: 16 residues. Trimming removed 0 bases at V and 3 bases at J, with 15 bases between. The CDR3 spells CASSQDQSREGYEQYF. Here the CDR3 DNA reads TGCGCCAGCAGCCAAGATCAAAGCAGGGAAGGCTACGAGCAGTACTTC.

The chain couples TRBV4-3 to TRBJ2-7, with D possibly being TRBD2 (5 bases). The CDR3 is made up of 15 amino acids. The V and J ends lost 0 bases and 4 bases respectively, with 13 bases between them. The germline V gene has CDR1 LGHNA and CDR2 YSLEER. As DNA, the CDR3 is TGCGCCAGCAGCCAAGAAACGGGAACGGGATACGAGCAGTACTTC. Amino acid sequence: CASSQETGTGYEQYF.

In this sample, this clonotype turned up once. At one end, the junction sequence differs from germline, possibly due to a read error. V and J are TRBV20-1 and TRBJ2-1; D is possibly TRBD1 or TRBD2 (5 bases each). The CDR3 has 13 residues. The germline gives CDR1 DFQATT, CDR2 SNEGSKA (reference sequence). This chain's CDR3 is CSARGTEYNEQFF. The CDR3 DNA sequence: TGCAGTGCGAGAGGGACGGAGTACAATGAGCAGTTCTTC.